The sequence of this T cell receptor beta chain was determined in a study of blood T cell repertoires in COVID-19. Here immunoSEQ multiplex PCR was the method, and the copy in TCRdb shows in-frame clones only, minus some. The sample has roughly 170,000 clones, around 73% seen once. Participant reports of clinical history set cohort assignment. Cohort 3 donors counted as recovered after two negative PCRs, clearance, or resolved symptoms. Per the germline V gene, CDR1 is ENHRY and CDR2 is SYGVKD. The J segment lost 1 base and the V segment lost 4 bases, leaving 6 bases of the junction unmatched. The CDR3 totals 15 residues.

Sequenced input: PBMCs or T cells enriched from blood (not recorded which). The receptor was derived from a woman in her 50s who had recovered from COVID-19. This chain connects TRBV10-3 to TRBJ2-7; 8 bases fit TRBD2. CDR3 loop: CAISGSSGGSYEQYF. CDR3 DNA sequence: TGTGCCATCAGTGGATCGAGCGGGGGATCCTACGAGCAGTACTTC.